Given below is one TCR beta chain in context. This sample stems from a study of T cell clones after liver transplantation. Study-wide context: Samples came from ITN030ST, which attempted immunosuppression withdrawal within 2 years of liver transplantation. Subjects received no induction therapy and standard immunosuppression until randomization at 12-24 months post-transplant.

Per germline, CDR1 MDHEN and CDR2 SYDVKM. V lost 5 bases, J lost 3 bases, and 7 bases stayed unmatched. The CDR3 loop spans 15 amino acids. Clones were sequenced by immunoSEQ multiplex PCR, and TCRdb holds only the in-frame ones, with some missing. The sample comprises just over 80,000 clones, 82% of which are singletons, and around 0.5% rests with the top ten. The material sequenced was CD4+ T cells from blood, taken approximately 3.5 years after liver transplant. This sequence originates from a human patient who received a liver transplant. The T cells may come from the graft donor. The chain employs TRBV28 and TRBJ2-7; 10 bases match TRBD2. Here the CDR3 reads CASSRLAGGDYEQYF. The CDR3 DNA is TGTGCCAGCAGTCGATTAGCGGGAGGCGACTACGAGCAGTACTTC.